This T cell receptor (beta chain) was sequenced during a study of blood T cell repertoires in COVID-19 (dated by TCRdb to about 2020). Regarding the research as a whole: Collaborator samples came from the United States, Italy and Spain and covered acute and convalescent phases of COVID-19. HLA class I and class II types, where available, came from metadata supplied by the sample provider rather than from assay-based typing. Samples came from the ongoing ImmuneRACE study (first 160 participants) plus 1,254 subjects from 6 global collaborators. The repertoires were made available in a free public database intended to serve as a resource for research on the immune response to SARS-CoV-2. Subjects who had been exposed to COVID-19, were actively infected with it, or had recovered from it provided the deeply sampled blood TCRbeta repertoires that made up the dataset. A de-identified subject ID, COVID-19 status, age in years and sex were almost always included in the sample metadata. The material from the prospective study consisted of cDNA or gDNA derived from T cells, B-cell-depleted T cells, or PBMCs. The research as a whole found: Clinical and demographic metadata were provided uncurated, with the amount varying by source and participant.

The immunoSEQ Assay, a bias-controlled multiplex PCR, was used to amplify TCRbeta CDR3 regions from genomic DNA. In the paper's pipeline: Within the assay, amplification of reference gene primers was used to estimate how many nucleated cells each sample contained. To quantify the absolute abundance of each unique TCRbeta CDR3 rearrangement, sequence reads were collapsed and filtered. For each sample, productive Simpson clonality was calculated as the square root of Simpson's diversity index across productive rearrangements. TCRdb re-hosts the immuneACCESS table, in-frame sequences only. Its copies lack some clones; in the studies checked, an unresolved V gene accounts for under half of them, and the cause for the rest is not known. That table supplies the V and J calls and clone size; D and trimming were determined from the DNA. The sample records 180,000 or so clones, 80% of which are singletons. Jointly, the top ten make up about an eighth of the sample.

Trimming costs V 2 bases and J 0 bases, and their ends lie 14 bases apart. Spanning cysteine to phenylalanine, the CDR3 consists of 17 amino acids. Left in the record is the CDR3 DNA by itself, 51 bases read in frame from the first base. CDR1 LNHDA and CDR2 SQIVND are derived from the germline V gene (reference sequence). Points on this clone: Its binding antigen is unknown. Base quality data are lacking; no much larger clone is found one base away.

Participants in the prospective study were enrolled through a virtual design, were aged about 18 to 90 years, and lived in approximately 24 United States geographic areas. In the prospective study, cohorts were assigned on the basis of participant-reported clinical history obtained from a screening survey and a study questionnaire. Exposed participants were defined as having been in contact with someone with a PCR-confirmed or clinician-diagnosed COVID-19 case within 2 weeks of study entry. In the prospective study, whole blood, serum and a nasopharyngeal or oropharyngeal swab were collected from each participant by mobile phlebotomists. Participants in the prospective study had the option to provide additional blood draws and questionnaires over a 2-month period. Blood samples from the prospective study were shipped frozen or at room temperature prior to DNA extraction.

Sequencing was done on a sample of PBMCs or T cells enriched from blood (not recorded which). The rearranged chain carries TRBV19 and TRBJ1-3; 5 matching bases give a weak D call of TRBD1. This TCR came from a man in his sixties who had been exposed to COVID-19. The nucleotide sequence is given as TGTGCCAGTAGTATATTTGGCAGGGAAAGCTCTGGAAACACCATATATTTT. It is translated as CASSIFGRESSGNTIYF.